Listed below are T cell receptor beta chains from one sample, sequenced in a study of identical twins. TCRdb reprocessed the 5' RACE reads via MiXCR and lists one record per CDR3 protein. The sample carries 460,000 or so distinct CDR3 sequences, 13% to 15% recorded once. These records were also assigned to another study, of yellow fever vaccine responses in identical twins.

The sample taken for sequencing was CD4+ T cells sorted from blood. The receptor source for this set is a young woman in good health. CDR3s include the opening cysteine and the closing phenylalanine or tryptophan. D genes are given only for firm matches. Only part of the rows carry a size: once, few, many, or a class if the clone is expanded.

v_gene: TRBV7-9
d_gene: TRBD1
abundance: -
j_gene: TRBJ2-5
CDR3aa: CASSFRTGGRETQYF
CDR3nt: TGTGCCAGCAGCTTTCGGACAGGGGGTCGAGAGACCCAGTACTTC

v_gene: TRBV29-1
d_gene: -
abundance: -
j_gene: TRBJ2-3
CDR3aa: CSFSQGRGDTQYF
CDR3nt: TGCAGTTTCTCACAGGGCCGAGGAGATACGCAGTATTTT

v_gene: TRBV27
d_gene: -
abundance: many
j_gene: TRBJ1-5
CDR3aa: CASAGVFANQPQHF
CDR3nt: TGTGCCAGCGCTGGGGTTTTTGCTAATCAGCCCCAGCATTTT

v_gene: TRBV18
d_gene: -
abundance: -
j_gene: TRBJ2-3
CDR3aa: CASSPAEADTQYF
CDR3nt: TGTGCCAGCTCACCGGCGGAGGCAGATACGCAGTATTTT

v_gene: TRBV20-1
d_gene: -
abundance: few
j_gene: TRBJ2-7
CDR3aa: CSASKGGTYEQYF
CDR3nt: TGCAGTGCTAGCAAGGGGGGTACCTACGAGCAGTACTTC

v_gene: TRBV7-2
d_gene: TRBD2
abundance: few
j_gene: TRBJ2-5
CDR3aa: CASLSGGSQETQYF
CDR3nt: TGTGCCAGCTTAAGCGGGGGGTCGCAAGAGACCCAGTACTTC

v_gene: TRBV5-1
d_gene: -
abundance: -
j_gene: TRBJ2-3
CDR3aa: CASSLGGMVTDTQYF
CDR3nt: TGCGCCAGCAGCCTTGGCGGTATGGTCACAGATACGCAGTATTTT

v_gene: TRBV6-2/TRBV6-3
d_gene: -
abundance: -
j_gene: TRBJ2-7
CDR3aa: CASSYSTVNYEQYF
CDR3nt: TGTGCCAGCAGTTACTCAACAGTAAACTACGAGCAGTACTTC

v_gene: TRBV6-2/TRBV6-3
d_gene: -
abundance: -
j_gene: TRBJ2-7
CDR3aa: CASKEFPYEQYF
CDR3nt: TGTGCCAGCAAGGAATTCCCCTACGAGCAGTACTTC

v_gene: TRBV11-1
d_gene: -
abundance: -
j_gene: TRBJ2-1
CDR3aa: CASTGLDLTYNEQFF
CDR3nt: TGTGCCAGCACCGGACTGGACTTGACCTACAATGAGCAGTTCTTC

v_gene: TRBV29-1
d_gene: TRBD1
abundance: many
j_gene: TRBJ1-3
CDR3aa: CSVGDRGLAGNTIYF
CDR3nt: TGCAGCGTTGGCGACAGGGGGCTCGCTGGAAACACCATATATTTT

v_gene: TRBV10-3
d_gene: -
abundance: -
j_gene: TRBJ2-3
CDR3aa: CAITGTRGPHSTDTQYF
CDR3nt: TGTGCCATCACCGGGACACGAGGACCGCATAGCACAGATACGCAGTATTTT

v_gene: TRBV5-6
d_gene: TRBD1
abundance: -
j_gene: TRBJ2-2
CDR3aa: CASSMGQVATGELFF
CDR3nt: TGTGCCAGCAGCATGGGACAGGTCGCCACCGGGGAGCTGTTTTTT

v_gene: TRBV7-9
d_gene: TRBD1
abundance: -
j_gene: TRBJ1-1
CDR3aa: CASSSGQGIGDTEAFF
CDR3nt: TGTGCCAGCAGCTCCGGACAGGGTATAGGAGACACTGAAGCTTTCTTT

v_gene: TRBV15
d_gene: -
abundance: -
j_gene: TRBJ2-3
CDR3aa: CATSRSPYTDTQYF
CDR3nt: TGTGCCACCAGCAGATCCCCGTACACAGATACGCAGTATTTT

v_gene: TRBV11-1
d_gene: -
abundance: -
j_gene: TRBJ2-5
CDR3aa: CASSFNRAETQYF
CDR3nt: TGTGCCAGCAGCTTTAATAGGGCCGAGACCCAGTACTTC

v_gene: TRBV5-1
d_gene: -
abundance: few
j_gene: TRBJ2-1
CDR3aa: CASSPGLAPYNEQFF
CDR3nt: TGCGCCAGCAGCCCCGGTTTAGCGCCCTACAATGAGCAGTTCTTC

v_gene: TRBV29-1
d_gene: -
abundance: many
j_gene: TRBJ2-7
CDR3aa: CSVEKGSYEQYF
CDR3nt: TGCAGCGTTGAAAAGGGTTCCTACGAGCAGTACTTC

v_gene: TRBV7-2
d_gene: -
abundance: -
j_gene: TRBJ2-3
CDR3aa: CASSFKSGPTDTQYF
CDR3nt: TGTGCCAGCAGCTTCAAAAGCGGCCCCACAGATACGCAGTATTTT

v_gene: TRBV7-9
d_gene: -
abundance: few
j_gene: TRBJ2-3
CDR3aa: CASTPSDTQYF
CDR3nt: TGTGCCAGCACCCCGTCAGATACGCAGTATTTT

v_gene: TRBV6-1
d_gene: -
abundance: -
j_gene: TRBJ2-7
CDR3aa: CAITPSGYGAYEQYF
CDR3nt: TGTGCCATCACCCCTTCAGGGTATGGAGCCTACGAGCAGTACTTC

v_gene: TRBV28
d_gene: -
abundance: -
j_gene: TRBJ2-7
CDR3aa: CASSFWPTSPTYEQYF
CDR3nt: TGTGCCAGCAGTTTCTGGCCGACTAGTCCCACCTACGAGCAGTACTTC

v_gene: TRBV5-5
d_gene: -
abundance: few
j_gene: TRBJ2-7
CDR3aa: CASITQGGWQYF
CDR3nt: TGTGCCAGCATCACCCAGGGGGGATGGCAGTACTTC

v_gene: TRBV5-1
d_gene: -
abundance: -
j_gene: TRBJ2-1
CDR3aa: CASSRKGDEQFF
CDR3nt: TGCGCCAGCAGCCGGAAGGGAGATGAGCAGTTCTTC

v_gene: TRBV20-1
d_gene: -
abundance: few
j_gene: TRBJ2-1
CDR3aa: CSASYGTAYGEQFF
CDR3nt: TGCAGTGCTAGCTACGGGACCGCCTATGGGGAGCAGTTCTTC

v_gene: TRBV29-1
d_gene: TRBD2
abundance: many
j_gene: TRBJ2-1
CDR3aa: CSSRGSGTSGYNEQFF
CDR3nt: TGCAGCTCCAGGGGTTCCGGGACTAGCGGTTACAATGAGCAGTTCTTC

v_gene: TRBV20-1
d_gene: -
abundance: -
j_gene: TRBJ2-7
CDR3aa: CSARATKVHEQYF
CDR3nt: TGCAGTGCTAGAGCTACTAAGGTCCACGAGCAGTACTTC

v_gene: TRBV11-3
d_gene: -
abundance: -
j_gene: TRBJ2-1
CDR3aa: CASSLSDPSYNEQFF
CDR3nt: TGTGCCAGCAGCTTATCTGATCCCTCCTACAATGAGCAGTTCTTC

v_gene: TRBV12-3/TRBV12-4
d_gene: TRBD1
abundance: few
j_gene: TRBJ1-5
CDR3aa: CVSTDLGQGNQPQHF
CDR3nt: TGTGTCAGCACCGACCTCGGACAGGGCAATCAGCCCCAGCATTTT

v_gene: TRBV27
d_gene: -
abundance: -
j_gene: TRBJ2-6
CDR3aa: CASSLFSGANVLTF
CDR3nt: TGTGCCAGCAGTTTATTCTCTGGGGCCAACGTCCTGACTTTC

v_gene: TRBV5-1
d_gene: -
abundance: many
j_gene: TRBJ2-1
CDR3aa: CASSAGQSYNEQFF
CDR3nt: TGCGCCAGCAGCGCCGGACAGTCTTACAATGAGCAGTTCTTC

v_gene: TRBV6-2/TRBV6-3
d_gene: -
abundance: -
j_gene: TRBJ2-7
CDR3aa: CASSYLTGFPYEQYF
CDR3nt: TGTGCCAGCAGTTACTTAACAGGGTTCCCGTACGAGCAGTACTTC

v_gene: TRBV27
d_gene: -
abundance: few
j_gene: TRBJ2-5
CDR3aa: CASKGVYGQTLRETQYF
CDR3nt: TGTGCCAGCAAGGGCGTATATGGACAAACCCTTCGAGAGACCCAGTACTTC

v_gene: TRBV5-1
d_gene: -
abundance: many
j_gene: TRBJ2-1
CDR3aa: CASSLGASYNEQFF
CDR3nt: TGCGCCAGCAGCTTGGGGGCGTCCTACAATGAGCAGTTCTTC

v_gene: TRBV3-1
d_gene: -
abundance: -
j_gene: TRBJ1-6
CDR3aa: CASGPGPNSPLHF
CDR3nt: TGTGCCAGCGGTCCAGGCCCCAATTCACCCCTCCACTTT

v_gene: TRBV24-1
d_gene: -
abundance: many
j_gene: TRBJ2-1
CDR3aa: CATSDLSDINNEQFF
CDR3nt: TGTGCCACCAGTGATTTGTCGGACATTAACAATGAGCAGTTCTTC

v_gene: TRBV28
d_gene: -
abundance: -
j_gene: TRBJ2-2
CDR3aa: CATVEANTGELFF
CDR3nt: TGTGCCACAGTTGAAGCGAACACCGGGGAGCTGTTTTTT

v_gene: TRBV4-2
d_gene: -
abundance: few
j_gene: TRBJ2-1
CDR3aa: CASSQWARAASYNEQFF
CDR3nt: TGTGCCAGCAGCCAATGGGCCCGAGCAGCCTCCTACAATGAGCAGTTCTTC

v_gene: TRBV28
d_gene: -
abundance: -
j_gene: TRBJ2-7
CDR3aa: CASSLRQAQQYF
CDR3nt: TGTGCCAGCAGTCTCCGACAGGCGCAGCAGTACTTC

v_gene: TRBV12-3/TRBV12-4
d_gene: -
abundance: few
j_gene: TRBJ2-7
CDR3aa: CASSLASQKYEQYF
CDR3nt: TGTGCCAGCAGTTTAGCGTCACAGAAATACGAGCAGTACTTC

v_gene: TRBV12-3/TRBV12-4
d_gene: TRBD1
abundance: -
j_gene: TRBJ2-7
CDR3aa: CASSFGTESSYEQYF
CDR3nt: TGTGCCAGCAGTTTTGGGACAGAGAGCTCCTACGAGCAGTACTTC

v_gene: TRBV11-2
d_gene: -
abundance: few
j_gene: TRBJ1-2
CDR3aa: CASSTGSTGKGGYTF
CDR3nt: TGTGCCAGCAGCACAGGGAGTACAGGGAAGGGAGGCTACACCTTC

v_gene: TRBV6-1
d_gene: TRBD1
abundance: few
j_gene: TRBJ1-5
CDR3aa: CATTPGQGGNQPQHF
CDR3nt: TGTGCCACCACTCCGGGACAGGGGGGTAATCAGCCCCAGCATTTT

v_gene: TRBV6-2/TRBV6-3
d_gene: -
abundance: many
j_gene: TRBJ1-2
CDR3aa: CASSQRDYGYTF
CDR3nt: TGTGCCAGCAGCCAGAGGGACTATGGCTACACCTTC

v_gene: TRBV20-1
d_gene: -
abundance: -
j_gene: TRBJ1-3
CDR3aa: CSASRQAVGNTIYF
CDR3nt: TGCAGTGCTAGTCGCCAGGCTGTCGGAAACACCATATATTTT

v_gene: TRBV28
d_gene: -
abundance: -
j_gene: TRBJ1-2
CDR3aa: CASSLGIGYTF
CDR3nt: TGTGCCAGCAGTTTAGGGATCGGCTACACCTTC

v_gene: TRBV9
d_gene: -
abundance: few
j_gene: TRBJ2-5
CDR3aa: CASSVASDRRGETQYF
CDR3nt: TGTGCCAGCAGCGTAGCCTCCGACAGGCGTGGGGAGACCCAGTACTTC

v_gene: TRBV29-1
d_gene: TRBD1
abundance: -
j_gene: TRBJ2-1
CDR3aa: CSVVTGGGPYNEQFF
CDR3nt: TGCAGCGTTGTGACAGGGGGCGGGCCCTACAATGAGCAGTTCTTC